Listed below are T cell receptor beta chains from one sample, sequenced in a study of blood T cell repertoires in COVID-19. The assay was immunoSEQ multiplex PCR, and TCRdb's table has in-frame clones only and misses some. The data contain more than 70,000 clones, about four fifths of them singletons. The sequenced sample was peripheral blood. Source of these receptors: an elderly woman with active or convalescent COVID-19. Each CDR3 is given with its conserved first and last residue. The D gene is left open where the match is weak. Size is stated for part of the rows, as once, few or many counts, or as a class when the clone is expanded.

j_gene	abundance	d_gene	v_gene	CDR3nt	CDR3aa
TRBJ2-1	NA	NA	TRBV20-1	TGCAGTGCTAGGGGGTCAGGGAAGCAGTTCTTC	CSARGSGKQFF
TRBJ2-3	NA	TRBD1	TRBV19	TGTGCCAGTAGTATAGATTCAGGGGGCCTCACAGATACGCAGTATTTT	CASSIDSGGLTDTQYF
TRBJ1-5	NA	TRBD1	TRBV2	TGTGCCAGCAGTGAATTCCGGACAGGGGGCTGGACCACTAGCAATCAGCCCCAGCATTTT	CASSEFRTGGWTTSNQPQHF
TRBJ2-7	NA	TRBD2	TRBV7-2	TGTGCCAGCAGCTTCGAACTAGCGGAAAACCCCTACGAGCAGTACTTC	CASSFELAENPYEQYF
TRBJ2-7	NA	TRBD2	TRBV15	TGTGCCACGAGACTTAGCGGGATGGCTAACGAGCAGTACTTC	CATRLSGMANEQYF
TRBJ1-3	NA	NA	TRBV11-2	TGTGCCAGCAGCCTCGGGCAGGGGGGAAACACCATATATTTT	CASSLGQGGNTIYF
TRBJ1-2	NA	NA	TRBV24-1	TGTGCCACCAGTGATTTGGAGGGCTATGGCTACACCTTC	CATSDLEGYGYTF
TRBJ2-5	NA	NA	TRBV7-9	TGTGCCAGCAGCTTAGGACGCGGGCAGAGCGGAGAGACCCAGTACTTC	CASSLGRGQSGETQYF
TRBJ1-1	NA	NA	TRBV3-1/TRBV3-2	TGTGCCAGCAGGGGGGGGGCTGAAGCTTTCTTT	CASRGGAEAFF
TRBJ2-1	NA	TRBD1	TRBV2	TGTGCCAGCAGCCCAGGGGGCGAAACCTACAATGAGCAGTTCTTC	CASSPGGETYNEQFF
TRBJ1-1	NA	TRBD1	TRBV29-1	TGCAGCGCCCGGGGACAGATGAACACTGAAGCTTTCTTT	CSARGQMNTEAFF
TRBJ2-7	NA	TRBD2	TRBV7-9	TGTGCCAGCAGCTTGGGGACTAGCGGGAGCCACGAGCAGTACTTC	CASSLGTSGSHEQYF
TRBJ2-1	NA	TRBD2	TRBV29-1	TGCAGCGTAGGGACTAGTTATCGGAATGAGCAGTTCTTC	CSVGTSYRNEQFF
TRBJ1-4	NA	TRBD1	TRBV3-1/TRBV3-2	TGTGCCAGCAGCTCCCGCTACAGGGGGTTAGCGGCTAATGAAAAACTGTTTTTT	CASSSRYRGLAANEKLFF
TRBJ2-1	NA	NA	TRBV5-1	TGCGCCAGCAGCTTGGTTTGGGGGGGCTCTTTAGATGAGCAGTTCTTC	CASSLVWGGSLDEQFF
TRBJ2-5	few	TRBD1	TRBV14	TGTGCCAGCAGCCAAGTTAGGGACAGGGTAGAGACCCAGTACTTC	CASSQVRDRVETQYF
TRBJ1-3	NA	TRBD1	TRBV28	TGTGCCAGCAGTTTTGGGACAGGGGCTGGCAGATCAAACACCATATATTTT	CASSFGTGAGRSNTIYF
TRBJ2-1	NA	TRBD2	TRBV7-9	TGTGCCAGCAGCTTGCGGCGGGGGGCGTACAATGAGCAGTTCTTC	CASSLRRGAYNEQFF
TRBJ2-5	NA	NA	TRBV6-6	TGTGCCAGCAGTTACCCCCTTAGCGGACAAGAGACCCAGTACTTC	CASSYPLSGQETQYF
TRBJ2-2	NA	NA	TRBV11-3	TGTGCCAGCAGCTTAGATAGTGACACCGGGGAGCTGTTTTTT	CASSLDSDTGELFF
TRBJ2-1	NA	NA	TRBV2	TGTGCCAGCAGTGGGGAGGTTAACAATGAGCAGTTCTTC	CASSGEVNNEQFF
TRBJ2-3	NA	TRBD2	TRBV4-1	TGCGCCAGCAGCCACCTAGCGGGGGGGCTTACAGATACGCAGTATTTT	CASSHLAGGLTDTQYF
TRBJ2-5	NA	TRBD1	TRBV19	TGTGCCAGTAGTACAGGGGGTAATCAAGAGACCCAGTACTTC	CASSTGGNQETQYF
TRBJ2-7	NA	NA	TRBV3-1/TRBV3-2	TGTGCCAGCAGCCAAGGGCACTCCTACGAGCAGTACTTC	CASSQGHSYEQYF
TRBJ2-2	NA	TRBD2	TRBV6-2/TRBV6-3	TGTGCCAGCAGACCTTTTGTCCGACGGGGGGTGAACACCGGGGAGCTGTTTTTT	CASRPFVRRGVNTGELFF
TRBJ1-4	NA	NA	TRBV15	TGTGCCACCAGCAGAACATTGGGGGGGATCGGAAATGAAAAACTGTTTTTT	CATSRTLGGIGNEKLFF
TRBJ2-1	NA	TRBD1	TRBV24-1	TGTGCCACCAGTGATCCGACAGGGAAGGAATGGGATGAGCAGTTCTTC	CATSDPTGKEWDEQFF
TRBJ2-2	NA	TRBD2	TRBV11-2	TGTGCCAGCAGCTCCCACCGCGCGGGGGGGGCCGGGGAGCTGTTTTTT	CASSSHRAGGAGELFF
TRBJ2-7	NA	TRBD2	TRBV28	TGTGCCAGCTCCGTCGGTGGGGGGGGATCCTACGAGCAGTACTTC	CASSVGGGGSYEQYF
TRBJ1-5	once	NA	TRBV19	TGTGCCAGTAGTGGGGAACAGGGATTTCCCCATCAGCCCCAGCATTTT	CASSGEQGFPHQPQHF
TRBJ2-3	NA	NA	TRBV28	TGTGCCAGCAGTCGGACTTTTTCAGATACGCAGTATTTT	CASSRTFSDTQYF
TRBJ2-3	NA	TRBD2	TRBV2	TGTGCCAGCAGCCTAGCGGGAGGGGATACGCAGTATTTT	CASSLAGGDTQYF
TRBJ2-1	NA	NA	TRBV7-8	TGTGCCAGCAGCTTAGCCCCCGCTAGGGAGCAGTTCTTC	CASSLAPAREQFF
TRBJ2-4	NA	NA	TRBV24-1	TGTGCCACCAGGGGGCCGGGGGACATTCAGTACTTC	CATRGPGDIQYF
TRBJ1-1	NA	NA	TRBV18	TGTGCCAGCTCTCAAGAGAGGGACACTGAAGCTTTCTTT	CASSQERDTEAFF
TRBJ2-7	NA	TRBD1	TRBV7-2	TGTGCCAGCAACTTAGGGACAGGCCCCTACGAGCAGTACTTC	CASNLGTGPYEQYF
TRBJ1-2	NA	NA	TRBV7-9	TGTGCCAGCAGCTTTGTTTCAGACTATGGCTACACCTTC	CASSFVSDYGYTF
TRBJ1-2	few	TRBD1	TRBV29-1	TGCAGCGTTGAGGACCAGGGGGCTAGGTATGGCTACACCTTC	CSVEDQGARYGYTF
TRBJ2-1	NA	TRBD2	TRBV7-3	TGTGCCAGCAGCTTATCGGGGACTAGCGGGAGAGGTGAGCAGTTCTTC	CASSLSGTSGRGEQFF
TRBJ1-2	NA	TRBD1	TRBV30	TGTGCCTGGAGTCCTTACTACAGGGGGGGCTACACCTTC	CAWSPYYRGGYTF
TRBJ2-3	NA	TRBD1	TRBV7-9	TGTGCCAGCAGCTTAGGCCAGGGGGCGGCAGATACGCAGTATTTT	CASSLGQGAADTQYF
TRBJ2-3	NA	TRBD2	TRBV28	TGTGCCAGCAGTTCTGGACTAGCGGGGGGTGGAACTAGCACAGATACGCAGTATTTT	CASSSGLAGGGTSTDTQYF